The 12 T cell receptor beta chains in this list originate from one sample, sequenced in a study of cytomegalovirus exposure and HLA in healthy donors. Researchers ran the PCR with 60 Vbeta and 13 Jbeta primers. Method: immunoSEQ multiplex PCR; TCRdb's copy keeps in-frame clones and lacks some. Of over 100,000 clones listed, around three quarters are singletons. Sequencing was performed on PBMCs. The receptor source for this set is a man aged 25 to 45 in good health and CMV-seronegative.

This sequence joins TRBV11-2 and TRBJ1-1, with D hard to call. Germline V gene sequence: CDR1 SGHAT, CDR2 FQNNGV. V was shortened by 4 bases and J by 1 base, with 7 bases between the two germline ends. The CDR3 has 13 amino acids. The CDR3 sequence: CASSSGRNTEAFF. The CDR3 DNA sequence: TGTGCCAGCAGCTCGGGGAGGAACACTGAAGCTTTCTTT.

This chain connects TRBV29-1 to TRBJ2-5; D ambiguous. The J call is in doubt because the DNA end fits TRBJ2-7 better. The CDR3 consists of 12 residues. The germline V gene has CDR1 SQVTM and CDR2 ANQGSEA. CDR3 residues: CSVEDMGYEQYF. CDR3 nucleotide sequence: TGCAGCGTTGAAGATATGGGCTACGAGCAGTACTTC.

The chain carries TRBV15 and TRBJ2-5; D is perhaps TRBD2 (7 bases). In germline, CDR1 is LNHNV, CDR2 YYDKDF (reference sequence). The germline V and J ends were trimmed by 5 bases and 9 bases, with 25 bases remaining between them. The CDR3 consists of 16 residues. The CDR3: CATSAYGTNQPGAQYF. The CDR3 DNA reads TGTGCCACCAGCGCATATGGGACTAACCAACCAGGGGCCCAGTACTTC. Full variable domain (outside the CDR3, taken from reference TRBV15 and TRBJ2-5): DAMVIQNPRYQVTQFGKPVTLSCSQTLNHNVMYWYQQKSSQAPKLLFHYYDKDFNNEADTPDNFQSRRPNTSFCFLDIRSPGLGDTAMYLCATSAYGTNQPGAQYFGPGTRLLVL.

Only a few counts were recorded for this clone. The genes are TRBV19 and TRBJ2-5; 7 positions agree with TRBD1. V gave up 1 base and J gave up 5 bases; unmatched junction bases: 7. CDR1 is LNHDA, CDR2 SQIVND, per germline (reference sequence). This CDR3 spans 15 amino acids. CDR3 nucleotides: TGTGCCAGTAGTATAGGGTCAGGGGGTAGGGAGACCCAGTACTTC. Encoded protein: CASSIGSGGRETQYF.

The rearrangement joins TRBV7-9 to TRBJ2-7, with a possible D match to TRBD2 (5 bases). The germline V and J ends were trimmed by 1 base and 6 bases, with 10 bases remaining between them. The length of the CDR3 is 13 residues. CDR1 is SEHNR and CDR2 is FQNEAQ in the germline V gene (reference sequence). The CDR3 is CASSLGRGTEQYF. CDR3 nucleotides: TGTGCCAGCAGCTTAGGTCGGGGAACCGAGCAGTACTTC.

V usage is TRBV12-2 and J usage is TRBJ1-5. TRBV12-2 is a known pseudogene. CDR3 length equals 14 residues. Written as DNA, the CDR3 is TGTGCAAGTCGGGACGGGCATGTGCGGGAGCCCCAGCATTTT. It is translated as CASRDGHVREPQHF.

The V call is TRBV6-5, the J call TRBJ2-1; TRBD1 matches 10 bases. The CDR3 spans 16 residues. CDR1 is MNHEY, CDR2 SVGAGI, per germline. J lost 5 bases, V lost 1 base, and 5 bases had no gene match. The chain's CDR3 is CASSYFAGTGDNEQFF. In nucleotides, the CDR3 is TGTGCCAGCAGTTACTTCGCCGGGACAGGGGACAATGAGCAGTTCTTC.

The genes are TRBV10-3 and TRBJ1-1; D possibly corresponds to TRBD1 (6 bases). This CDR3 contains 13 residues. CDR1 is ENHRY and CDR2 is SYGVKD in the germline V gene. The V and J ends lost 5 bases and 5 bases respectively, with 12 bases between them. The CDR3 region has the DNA TGTGCCATCAGTACAGGGATGGGAACTGAAGCTTTCTTT. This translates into CAISTGMGTEAFF.

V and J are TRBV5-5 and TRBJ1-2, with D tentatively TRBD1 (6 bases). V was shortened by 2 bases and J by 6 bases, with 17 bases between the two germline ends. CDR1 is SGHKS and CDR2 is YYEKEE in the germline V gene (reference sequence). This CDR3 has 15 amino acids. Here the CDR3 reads CASSFAAGTKDGYTF. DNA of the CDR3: TGTGCCAGCAGCTTCGCCGCCGGGACAAAAGATGGCTACACCTTC.

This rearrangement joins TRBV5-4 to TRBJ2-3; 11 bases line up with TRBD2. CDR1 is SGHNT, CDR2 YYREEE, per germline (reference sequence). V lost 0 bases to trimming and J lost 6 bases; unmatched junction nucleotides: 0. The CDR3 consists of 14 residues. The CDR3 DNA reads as TGTGCCAGCAGCTTGGGGACTAGCGGGGATACGCAGTATTTT. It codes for CASSLGTSGDTQYF.

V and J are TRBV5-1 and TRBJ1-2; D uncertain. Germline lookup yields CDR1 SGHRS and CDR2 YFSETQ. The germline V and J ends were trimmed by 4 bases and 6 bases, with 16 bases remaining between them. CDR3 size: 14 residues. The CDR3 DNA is TGCGCCAGCAGCCCTACGATAAGTTCCAATGGCTACACCTTC. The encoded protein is CASSPTISSNGYTF. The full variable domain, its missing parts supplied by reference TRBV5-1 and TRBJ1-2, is KAGVTQTPRYLIKTRGQQVTLSCSPISGHRSVSWYQQTPGQGLQFLFEYFSETQRNKGNFPGRFSGRQFSNSRSEMNVSTLELGDSALYLCASSPTISSNGYTFGSGTRLTVV.

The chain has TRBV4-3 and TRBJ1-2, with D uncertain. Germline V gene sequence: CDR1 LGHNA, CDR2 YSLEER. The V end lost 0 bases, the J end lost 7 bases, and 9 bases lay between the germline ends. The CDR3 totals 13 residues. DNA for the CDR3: TGCGCCAGCAGCCAAGATATTCTAAGTGGCTACACCTTC. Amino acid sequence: CASSQDILSGYTF.